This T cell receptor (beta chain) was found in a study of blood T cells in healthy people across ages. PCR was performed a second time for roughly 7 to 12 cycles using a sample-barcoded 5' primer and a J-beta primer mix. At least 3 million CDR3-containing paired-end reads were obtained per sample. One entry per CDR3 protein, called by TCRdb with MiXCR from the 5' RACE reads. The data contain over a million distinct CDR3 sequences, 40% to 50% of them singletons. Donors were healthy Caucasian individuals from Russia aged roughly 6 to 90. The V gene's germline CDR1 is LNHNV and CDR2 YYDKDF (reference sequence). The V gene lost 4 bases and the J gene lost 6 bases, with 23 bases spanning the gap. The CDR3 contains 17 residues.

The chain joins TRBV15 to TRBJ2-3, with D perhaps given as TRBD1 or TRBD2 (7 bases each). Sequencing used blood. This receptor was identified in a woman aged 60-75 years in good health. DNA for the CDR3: TGTGCCACCAGCACCCGTTCGCCCAGGGGGGGGTTGGATACGCAGTATTTT. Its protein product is CATSTRSPRGGLDTQYF.